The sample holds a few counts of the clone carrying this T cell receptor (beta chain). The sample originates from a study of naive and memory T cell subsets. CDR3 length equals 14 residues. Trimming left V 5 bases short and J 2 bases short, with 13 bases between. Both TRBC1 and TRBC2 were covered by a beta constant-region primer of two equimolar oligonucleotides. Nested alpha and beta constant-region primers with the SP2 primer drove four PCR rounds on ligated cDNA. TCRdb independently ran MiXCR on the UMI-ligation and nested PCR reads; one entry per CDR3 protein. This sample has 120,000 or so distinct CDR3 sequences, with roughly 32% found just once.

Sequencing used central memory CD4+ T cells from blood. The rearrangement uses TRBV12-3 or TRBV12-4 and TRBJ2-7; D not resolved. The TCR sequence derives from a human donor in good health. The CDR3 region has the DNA TGTGCCAGCAGTACGCACGAACCGCCCTACGAGCAGTACTTC. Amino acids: CASSTHEPPYEQYF.